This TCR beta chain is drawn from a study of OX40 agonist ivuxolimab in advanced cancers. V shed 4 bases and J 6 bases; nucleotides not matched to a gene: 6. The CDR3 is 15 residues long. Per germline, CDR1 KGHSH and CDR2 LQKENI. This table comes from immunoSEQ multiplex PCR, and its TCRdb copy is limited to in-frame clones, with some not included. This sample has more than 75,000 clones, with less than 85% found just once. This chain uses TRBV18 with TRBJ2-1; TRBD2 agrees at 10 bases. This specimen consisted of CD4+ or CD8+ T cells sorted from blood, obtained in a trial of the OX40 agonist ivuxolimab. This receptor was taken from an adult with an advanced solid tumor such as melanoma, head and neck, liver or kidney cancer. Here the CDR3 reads CASSLGTSESNEQFF. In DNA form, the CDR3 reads TGTGCCAGCTCACTCGGGACTAGCGAAAGCAATGAGCAGTTCTTC.